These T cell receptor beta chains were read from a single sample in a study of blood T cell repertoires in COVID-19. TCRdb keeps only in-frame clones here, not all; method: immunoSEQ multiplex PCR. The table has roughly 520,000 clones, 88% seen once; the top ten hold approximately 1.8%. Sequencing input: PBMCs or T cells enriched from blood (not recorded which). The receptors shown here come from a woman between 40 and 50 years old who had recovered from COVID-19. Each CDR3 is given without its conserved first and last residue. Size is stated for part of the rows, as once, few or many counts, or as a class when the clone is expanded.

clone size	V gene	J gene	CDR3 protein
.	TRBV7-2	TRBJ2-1	ASSSLGGGLEQF
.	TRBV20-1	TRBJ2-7	SASSQGPYEQY
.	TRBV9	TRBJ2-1	ASSVGGLYNEQF
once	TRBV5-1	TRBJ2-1	ASSFDIGRRGNEQF
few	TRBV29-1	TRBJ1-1	SVERDSGTEAF
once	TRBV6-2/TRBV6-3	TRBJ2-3	ASSYPQGRIPDTQY
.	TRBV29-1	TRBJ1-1	SVERELGAYTEAF
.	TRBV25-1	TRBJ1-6	ASSEQGESPLH
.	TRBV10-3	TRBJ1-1	AIRLTGLGEAF
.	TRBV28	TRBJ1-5	ASTDKTLSLNQPQH
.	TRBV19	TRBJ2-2	ASSPRTGYNTGELF
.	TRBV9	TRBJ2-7	ATQAAPFAYEQY
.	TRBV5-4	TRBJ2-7	ASSPTLLAGVYEQY
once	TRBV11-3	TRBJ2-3	ASSMTPGSTQY
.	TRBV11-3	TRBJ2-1	ASSLGGEQF
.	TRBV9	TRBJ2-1	ASSVAVNEQF
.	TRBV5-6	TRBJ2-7	ASSSLRGLHAYEQY
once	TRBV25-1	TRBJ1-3	ASSEQVSGNTIY
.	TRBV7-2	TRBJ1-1	ASSRGRGGRNTEAF
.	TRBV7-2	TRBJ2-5	ASSLAGLAGVETQY
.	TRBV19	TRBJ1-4	ASNPGTGGRGEKLF
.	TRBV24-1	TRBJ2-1	ATSDGGRASNEQF
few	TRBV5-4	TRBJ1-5	ASSFNSNQPQH
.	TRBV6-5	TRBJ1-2	ASSYAFNYGYT
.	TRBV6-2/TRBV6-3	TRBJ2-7	ASSYRVGLSDSYEQY
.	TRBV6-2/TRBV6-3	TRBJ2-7	ASSLLRGINEQY
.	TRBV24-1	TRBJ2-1	ATSDGGLAGPSSYNEQF
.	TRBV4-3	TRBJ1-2	ASSQDPRGQGDGYT
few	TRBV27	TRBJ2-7	ASSTSTGGEQY
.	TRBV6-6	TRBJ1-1	ASRLRDRGGLEAF
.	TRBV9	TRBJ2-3	ASSGTLMGRGVTDTQY
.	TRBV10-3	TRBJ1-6	AIPHKLRQGDSSYNSPLH
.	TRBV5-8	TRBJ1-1	ARGARGRYEAF
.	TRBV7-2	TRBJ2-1	ASSGEVLIGEQF
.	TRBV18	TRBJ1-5	ASSPGQGRRGKH
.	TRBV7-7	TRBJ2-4	ASSFRTGEIGQAKNIQY
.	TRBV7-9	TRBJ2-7	ASSSLVGSYEQY
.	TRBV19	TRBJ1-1	ASSIRGAGNTEAF
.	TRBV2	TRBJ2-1	ASSDSGGSYNEQF
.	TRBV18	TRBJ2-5	ASSPLAGDQETQY
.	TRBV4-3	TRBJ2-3	ASSDNGARGDTQY
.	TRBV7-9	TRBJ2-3	ASSLQPGLFTDTQY
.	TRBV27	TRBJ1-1	ASTYRGFGVNTEAF
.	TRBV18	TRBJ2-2	ASSPLGTVNTGELF
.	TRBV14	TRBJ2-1	ASSHRLGVSYNEQF
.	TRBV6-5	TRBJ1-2	ASSYLLAANYGYT
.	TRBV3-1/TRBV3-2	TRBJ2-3	ASSPLAGGSADTQY
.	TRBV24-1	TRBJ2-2	ATSELGGTGELF
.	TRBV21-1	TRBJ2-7	ASSPRLASYEQY
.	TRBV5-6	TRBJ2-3	ASSRGYTDTQY
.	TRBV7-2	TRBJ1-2	ASSLSTGAGYGYT
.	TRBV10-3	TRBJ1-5	AISESWGQNQPQH